The rows below give T cell receptor beta chains drawn from one sample of a study of shared clonotypes between healthy human individuals. Data came from immunoSEQ multiplex PCR; TCRdb stores just in-frame clones and leaves some out. Among 2 million to 3 million clones listed, 93% were seen once. Sequencing used naive CD4+ T cells from PBMCs. Receptor source: a man between 18 and 35 years old in good health. Some clones in this sample may be carry-over from other donors' samples. The CDR3 runs from the conserved cysteine through the conserved F or W. A D gene is named only where the DNA matches it firmly. The size of a clone is reported for some rows only, either as once, few or many, or as a class for expanded clones.

V gene,D gene,J gene,clone size,CDR3 DNA,CDR3 protein
TRBV14,TRBD2,TRBJ2-1,-,TGTGCCAGCAGCCAAGATTGGCGGGAGCGATACAATGAGCAGTTCTTC,CASSQDWRERYNEQFF
TRBV5-5,-,TRBJ2-3,-,TGTGCCAGCAGCTACTCTTCAGGGTTCCGGGGAGATACGCAGTATTTT,CASSYSSGFRGDTQYF
TRBV30,TRBD2,TRBJ2-1,-,TGTGCCTGGGAGGCCCATGGGGGGGACTATGAGCAGTTCTTC,CAWEAHGGDYEQFF
TRBV28,-,TRBJ1-1,few,TGTGCCAGCAGTTCTCAACAGGGCACTGAAGCTTTCTTT,CASSSQQGTEAFF
TRBV5-6,TRBD1,TRBJ1-4,-,TGTGCCAGCAGCTACGGGACAGGGCTGGGGGATGAAAAACTGTTTTTT,CASSYGTGLGDEKLFF
TRBV5-1,-,TRBJ1-1,-,TGCGCCAGCAGCCCGGAGCCCGGGCGCGGTCTTGAAGCTTTCTTT,CASSPEPGRGLEAFF
TRBV6-5,TRBD1,TRBJ2-7,-,TGTGCCAGCAGTTACCAGGGACAGGGGATCCGCGAGCAGTACTTC,CASSYQGQGIREQYF
TRBV6-5,-,TRBJ2-5,-,TGTGCCAGCAGTGCGCCCGGGGCGTTCGGGCAGTACTTC,CASSAPGAFGQYF
TRBV5-1,-,TRBJ2-3,-,TGCGCCAGCAGCTTACAGATTGGCACAGATACGCAGTATTTT,CASSLQIGTDTQYF
TRBV7-9,-,TRBJ1-1,few,TGTGCCAGCAGCTCGACAGTGAACACTGAAGCTTTCTTT,CASSSTVNTEAFF
TRBV6-1,-,TRBJ2-3,-,TGTGCCAGCATGGCGGTCCCCACAGATACGCAGTATTTT,CASMAVPTDTQYF
TRBV28,-,TRBJ2-7,-,TGTGCCAGCAGTTTCGGGGCGCCCATATCCTACGAGCAGTACTTC,CASSFGAPISYEQYF
TRBV2,TRBD1,TRBJ2-7,once,TGTGCCAGCAGTGTGACAGGGTCCTACGAGCAGTACTTC,CASSVTGSYEQYF
TRBV18,TRBD2,TRBJ2-7,-,TGTGCCAGCTCACTGACTAGCGGAACCCGCTACGAGCAGTACTTC,CASSLTSGTRYEQYF
TRBV4-2,-,TRBJ1-4,-,TGTGCCAGCAGCCGGAACGGAGAAAAACTGTTTTTT,CASSRNGEKLFF
TRBV7-2,-,TRBJ1-2,-,TGTGCCAGCAGCTTTGTGGGCTATGGCTACACCTTC,CASSFVGYGYTF
TRBV9,-,TRBJ2-5,-,TGTGCCAGCAGCCGGACTCTGGAGACCCAGTACTTC,CASSRTLETQYF
TRBV9,-,TRBJ2-2,-,TGTGCCAGCAGCGGTGAGCGGGCCACGGGGACCGGGGAGCTGTTTTTT,CASSGERATGTGELFF
TRBV7-2,-,TRBJ1-2,-,TGTGCCAGCAGCGCAACCGGGAGCTCAGGCGTGGAGTGGTATGGCTACACCTTC,CASSATGSSGVEWYGYTF
TRBV14,-,TRBJ1-2,-,TGTGCCAGCAGCCAACAGGGGTCCCTCTATGGCTACACCTTC,CASSQQGSLYGYTF
TRBV6-5,TRBD2,TRBJ2-7,-,TGTGCCAGCAGGAGGACTAGCGTTTACGAGCAGTACTTC,CASRRTSVYEQYF
TRBV4-2,-,TRBJ1-2,-,TGTGCCAGCAGCCAAGTGGCAGGGGAAGGTGATGGCTACACCTTC,CASSQVAGEGDGYTF
TRBV2,-,TRBJ1-1,few,TGTGCCAGCAGTCTGACAGGTTCTGAAGCTTTCTTT,CASSLTGSEAFF
TRBV28,-,TRBJ1-2,-,TGTGCCAGCAGAAGGGTGGACTATGGCTACACCTTC,CASRRVDYGYTF
TRBV5-6,-,TRBJ2-3,-,TGTGTCAGCAGCTTGATCGGGGGACGTCTTGCAGATACGCAGTATTTT,CVSSLIGGRLADTQYF
TRBV4-3,-,TRBJ2-1,-,TGCGCCAGCAGCCAACCGTGGACTCCTCCAGATGAGCAGTTCTTC,CASSQPWTPPDEQFF
TRBV11-2,TRBD1,TRBJ1-1,-,TGTGCCAGCAGCTTCGACAGGGGCACTGAAGCTTTCTTT,CASSFDRGTEAFF
TRBV7-9,-,TRBJ2-1,-,TGTGCCAGCAGCTTTGCTGAGCAGTTCTTC,CASSFAEQFF
TRBV18,-,TRBJ1-2,-,TGTGCCAGCTCACCACCCGGACAGCCTAAGAACTATGGCTACACCTTC,CASSPPGQPKNYGYTF
TRBV18,-,TRBJ1-1,-,TGTGCCAGCTCATCGACGACAGGTCGGACTGAAGCTTTCTTT,CASSSTTGRTEAFF
TRBV5-1,TRBD2,TRBJ2-5,-,TGCGCCAGCAGCTTTAATAGCGGGGGGGAGACCCAGTACTTC,CASSFNSGGETQYF
TRBV5-1,-,TRBJ2-1,-,TGCGCCAGCAGCTTGGCGGTAGGGAGTAGTAATGAGCAGTTCTTC,CASSLAVGSSNEQFF